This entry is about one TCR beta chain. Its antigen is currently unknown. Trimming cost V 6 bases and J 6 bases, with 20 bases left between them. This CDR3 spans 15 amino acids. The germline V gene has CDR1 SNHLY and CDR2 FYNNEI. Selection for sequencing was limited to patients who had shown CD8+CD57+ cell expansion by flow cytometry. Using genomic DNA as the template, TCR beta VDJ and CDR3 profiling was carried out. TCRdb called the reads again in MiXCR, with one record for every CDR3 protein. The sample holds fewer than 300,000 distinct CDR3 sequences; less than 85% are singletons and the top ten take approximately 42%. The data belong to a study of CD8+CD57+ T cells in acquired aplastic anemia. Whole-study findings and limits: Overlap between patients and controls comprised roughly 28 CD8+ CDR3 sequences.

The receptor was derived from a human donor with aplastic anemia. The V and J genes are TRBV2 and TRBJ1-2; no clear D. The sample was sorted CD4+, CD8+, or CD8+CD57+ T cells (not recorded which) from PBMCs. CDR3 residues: CASSAPSWGNNGYTF. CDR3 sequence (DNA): TGTGCCAGCAGCGCGCCGAGTTGGGGTAATAATGGCTACACCTTC.